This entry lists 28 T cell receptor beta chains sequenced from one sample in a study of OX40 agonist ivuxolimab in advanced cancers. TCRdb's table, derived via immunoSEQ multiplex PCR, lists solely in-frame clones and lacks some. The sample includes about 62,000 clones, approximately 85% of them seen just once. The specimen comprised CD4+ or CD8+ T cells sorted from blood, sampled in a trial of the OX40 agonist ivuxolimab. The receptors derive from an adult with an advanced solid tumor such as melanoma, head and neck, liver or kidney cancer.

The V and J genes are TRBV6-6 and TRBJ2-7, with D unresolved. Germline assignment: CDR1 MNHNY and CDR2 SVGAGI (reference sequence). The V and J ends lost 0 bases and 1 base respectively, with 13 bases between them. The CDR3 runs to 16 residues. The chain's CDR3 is CASSYSRMAASYEQYF. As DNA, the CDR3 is TGTGCCAGCAGTTACTCCAGGATGGCCGCTTCCTACGAGCAGTACTTC.

CDR3 coding DNA: TGCAGCGTTGTTTGGGGTTACGAGCAGTACTTC. Its protein product is CSVVWGYEQYF. The chain couples TRBV29-1 to TRBJ2-7; D remains unclear. CDR1 and CDR2 (germline): SQVTM, ANQGSEA. The CDR3 spans 11 residues. Trimming took 4 bases from V and 4 from J, leaving 8 bases between them.

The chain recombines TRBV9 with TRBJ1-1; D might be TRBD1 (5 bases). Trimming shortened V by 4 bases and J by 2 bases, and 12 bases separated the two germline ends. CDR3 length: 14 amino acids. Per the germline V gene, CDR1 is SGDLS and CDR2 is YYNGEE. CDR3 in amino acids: CASSFGTFNTEAFF. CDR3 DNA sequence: TGTGCCAGCAGCTTTGGGACTTTCAACACTGAAGCTTTCTTT.

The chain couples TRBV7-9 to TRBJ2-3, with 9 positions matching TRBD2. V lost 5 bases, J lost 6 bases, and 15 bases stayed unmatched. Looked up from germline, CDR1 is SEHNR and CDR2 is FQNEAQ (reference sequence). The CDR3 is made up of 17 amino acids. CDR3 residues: CASSDYSASGGRDTQYF. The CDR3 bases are TGTGCCAGCAGCGACTATTCCGCCAGCGGGGGGAGGGATACGCAGTATTTT.

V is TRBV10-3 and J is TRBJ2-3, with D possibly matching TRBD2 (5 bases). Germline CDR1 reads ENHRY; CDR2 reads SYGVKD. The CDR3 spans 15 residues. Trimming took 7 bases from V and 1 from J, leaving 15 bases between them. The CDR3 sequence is CAITTAAGRTDTQYF. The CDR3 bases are TGTGCCATCACCACCGCGGCGGGCCGCACAGATACGCAGTATTTT.

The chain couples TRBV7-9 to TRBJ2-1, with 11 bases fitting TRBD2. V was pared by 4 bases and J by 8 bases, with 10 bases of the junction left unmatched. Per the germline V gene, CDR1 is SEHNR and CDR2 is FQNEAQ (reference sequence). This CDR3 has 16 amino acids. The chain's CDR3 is CASSSPLAGGPDEQFF. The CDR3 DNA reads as TGTGCCAGCAGCTCGCCATTAGCGGGAGGGCCGGATGAGCAGTTCTTC.

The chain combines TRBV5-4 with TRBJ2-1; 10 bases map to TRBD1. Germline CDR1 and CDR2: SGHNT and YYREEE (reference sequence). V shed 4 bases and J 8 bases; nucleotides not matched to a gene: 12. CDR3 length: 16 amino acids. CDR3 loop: CASSNPPGQGSYEQFF. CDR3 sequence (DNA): TGTGCCAGCAGCAACCCCCCGGGACAGGGGTCATATGAGCAGTTCTTC.

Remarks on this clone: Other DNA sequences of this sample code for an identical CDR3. The CDR3 DNA follows: TGTGCCAGCAGCTTAGATAACTATGGCTACACCTTC. As protein: CASSLDNYGYTF. This chain links TRBV5-4 with TRBJ1-2; D is unresolved. CDR1 and CDR2 (germline): SGHNT, YYREEE (reference sequence). The CDR3 consists of 12 residues. V was clipped by 2 bases and J by 1 base, with 3 bases between them.

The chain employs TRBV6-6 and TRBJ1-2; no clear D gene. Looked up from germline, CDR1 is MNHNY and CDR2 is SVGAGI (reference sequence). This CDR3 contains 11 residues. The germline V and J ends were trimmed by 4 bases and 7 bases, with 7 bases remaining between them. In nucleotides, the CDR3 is TGTGCCAGCAGTTGGGGTCTTGGCTACACCTTC. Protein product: CASSWGLGYTF.

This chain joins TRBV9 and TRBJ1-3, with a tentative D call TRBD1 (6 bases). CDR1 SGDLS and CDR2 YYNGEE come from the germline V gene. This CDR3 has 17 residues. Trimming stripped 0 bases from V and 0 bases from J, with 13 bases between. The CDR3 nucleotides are TGTGCCAGCAGCGTAGCTACAGGGACCATCTCTGGAAACACCATATATTTT. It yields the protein CASSVATGTISGNTIYF.

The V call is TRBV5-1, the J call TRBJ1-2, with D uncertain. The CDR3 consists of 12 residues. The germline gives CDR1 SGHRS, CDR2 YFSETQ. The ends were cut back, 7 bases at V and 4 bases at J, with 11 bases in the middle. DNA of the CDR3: TGCGCCAGCGGATCGTTGTCCTATGGCTACACCTTC. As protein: CASGSLSYGYTF. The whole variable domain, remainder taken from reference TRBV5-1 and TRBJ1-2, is KAGVTQTPRYLIKTRGQQVTLSCSPISGHRSVSWYQQTPGQGLQFLFEYFSETQRNKGNFPGRFSGRQFSNSRSEMNVSTLELGDSALYLCASGSLSYGYTFGSGTRLTVV.

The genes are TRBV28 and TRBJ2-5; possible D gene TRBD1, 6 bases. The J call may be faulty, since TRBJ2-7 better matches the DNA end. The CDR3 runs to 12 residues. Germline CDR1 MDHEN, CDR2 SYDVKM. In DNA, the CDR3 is TGTGCCAGCAGGGGGGACAACTACGAGCAGTACTTC. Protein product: CASRGDNYEQYF.

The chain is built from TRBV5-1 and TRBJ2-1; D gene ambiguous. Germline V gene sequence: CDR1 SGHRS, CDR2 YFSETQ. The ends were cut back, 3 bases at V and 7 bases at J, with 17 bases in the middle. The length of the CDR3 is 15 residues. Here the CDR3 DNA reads TGCGCCAGCAGCTCTAATTCCGGGCGTCGAAATGAGCAGTTCTTC. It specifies CASSSNSGRRNEQFF.

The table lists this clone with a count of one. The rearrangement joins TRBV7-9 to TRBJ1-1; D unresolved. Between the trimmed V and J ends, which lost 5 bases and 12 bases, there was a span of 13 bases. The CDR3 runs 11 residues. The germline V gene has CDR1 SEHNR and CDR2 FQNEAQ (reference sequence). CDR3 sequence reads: CASSPEGGSFF. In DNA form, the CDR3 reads TGTGCCAGCAGCCCCGAGGGCGGATCTTTCTTT.

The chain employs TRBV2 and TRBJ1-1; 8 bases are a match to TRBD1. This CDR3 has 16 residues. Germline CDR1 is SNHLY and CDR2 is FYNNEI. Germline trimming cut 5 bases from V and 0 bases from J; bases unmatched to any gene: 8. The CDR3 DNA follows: TGTGCCAGCAGTCCTCAAACAGGGGGGCTGAACACTGAAGCTTTCTTT. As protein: CASSPQTGGLNTEAFF.

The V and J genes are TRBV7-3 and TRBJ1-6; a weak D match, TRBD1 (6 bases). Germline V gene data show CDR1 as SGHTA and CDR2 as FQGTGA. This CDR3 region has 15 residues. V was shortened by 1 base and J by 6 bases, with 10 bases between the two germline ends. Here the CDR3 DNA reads TGTGCCAGCAGCTTAATGGCAGGGGTTAATTCACCCCTCCACTTT. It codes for CASSLMAGVNSPLHF.

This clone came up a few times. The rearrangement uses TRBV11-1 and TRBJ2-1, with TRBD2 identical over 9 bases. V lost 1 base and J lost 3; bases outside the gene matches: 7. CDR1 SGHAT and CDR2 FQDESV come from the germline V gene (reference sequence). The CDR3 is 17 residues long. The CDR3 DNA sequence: TGTGCCAGCAGCTTAGACGGACTAGCGAACGTCTACAATGAGCAGTTCTTC. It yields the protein CASSLDGLANVYNEQFF.

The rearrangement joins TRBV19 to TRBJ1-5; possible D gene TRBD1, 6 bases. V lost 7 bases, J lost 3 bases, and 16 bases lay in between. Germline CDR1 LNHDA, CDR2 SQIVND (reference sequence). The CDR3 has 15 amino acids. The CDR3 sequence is CASINSGQLNQPQHF. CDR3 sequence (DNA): TGTGCCAGTATAAATTCAGGACAGCTCAATCAGCCCCAGCATTTT.

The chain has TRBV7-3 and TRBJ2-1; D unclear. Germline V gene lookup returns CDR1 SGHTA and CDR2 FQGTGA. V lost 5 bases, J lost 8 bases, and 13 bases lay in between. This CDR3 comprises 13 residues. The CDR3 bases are TGTGCCAGCAGCGGATTCCCCCATGATGAGCAGTTCTTC. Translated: CASSGFPHDEQFF.

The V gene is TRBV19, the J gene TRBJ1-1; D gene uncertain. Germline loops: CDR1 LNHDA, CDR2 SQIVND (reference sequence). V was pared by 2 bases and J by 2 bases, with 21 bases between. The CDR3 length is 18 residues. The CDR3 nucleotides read TGTGCCAGTAGTATAAACACCGAGTTGACCGTGGTCAACACTGAAGCTTTCTTT. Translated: CASSINTELTVVNTEAFF.

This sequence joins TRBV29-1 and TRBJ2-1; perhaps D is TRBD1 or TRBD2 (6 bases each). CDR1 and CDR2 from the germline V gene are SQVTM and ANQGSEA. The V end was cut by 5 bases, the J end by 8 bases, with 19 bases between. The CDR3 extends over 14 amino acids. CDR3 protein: CSVRWGAGHDEQFF. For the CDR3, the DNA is TGCAGCGTTCGTTGGGGGGCCGGTCATGATGAGCAGTTCTTC.

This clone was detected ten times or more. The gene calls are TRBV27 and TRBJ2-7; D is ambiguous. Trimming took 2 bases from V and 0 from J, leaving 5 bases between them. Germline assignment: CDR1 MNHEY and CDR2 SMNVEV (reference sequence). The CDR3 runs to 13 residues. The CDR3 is CASSLAASYEQYF. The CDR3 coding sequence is TGTGCCAGCAGTTTAGCGGCCTCCTACGAGCAGTACTTC.

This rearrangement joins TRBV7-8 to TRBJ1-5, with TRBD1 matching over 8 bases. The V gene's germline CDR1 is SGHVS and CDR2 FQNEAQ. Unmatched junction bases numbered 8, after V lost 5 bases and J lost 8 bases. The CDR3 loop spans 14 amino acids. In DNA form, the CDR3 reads TGTGCCAGCAGCCACGGGACAGGTTACGAGCCCCAGCATTTT. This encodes CASSHGTGYEPQHF.

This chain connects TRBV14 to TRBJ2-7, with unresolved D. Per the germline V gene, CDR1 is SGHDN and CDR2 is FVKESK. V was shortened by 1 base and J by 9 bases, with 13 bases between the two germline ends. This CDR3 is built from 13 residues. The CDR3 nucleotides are TGTGCCAGCAGCCAAGGAGGCCGGCTCTGGCAGTACTTC. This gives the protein CASSQGGRLWQYF.

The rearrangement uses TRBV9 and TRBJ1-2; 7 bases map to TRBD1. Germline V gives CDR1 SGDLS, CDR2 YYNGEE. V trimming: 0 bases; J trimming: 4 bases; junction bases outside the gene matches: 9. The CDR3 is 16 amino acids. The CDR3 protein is CASSVVRQGEFYGYTF. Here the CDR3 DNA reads TGTGCCAGCAGCGTAGTAAGGCAGGGGGAATTCTATGGCTACACCTTC.

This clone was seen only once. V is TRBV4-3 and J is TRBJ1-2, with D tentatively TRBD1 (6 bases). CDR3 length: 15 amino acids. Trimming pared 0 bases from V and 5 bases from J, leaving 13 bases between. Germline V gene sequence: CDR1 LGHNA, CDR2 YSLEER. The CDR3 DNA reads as TGCGCCAGCAGCCAAGATCGGGGGCCTTCTTATGGCTACACCTTC. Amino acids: CASSQDRGPSYGYTF.

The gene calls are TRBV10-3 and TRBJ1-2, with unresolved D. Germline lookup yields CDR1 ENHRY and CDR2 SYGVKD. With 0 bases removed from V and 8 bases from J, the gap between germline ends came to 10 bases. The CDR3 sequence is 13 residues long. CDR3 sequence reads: CAISESGIDGYTF. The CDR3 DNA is TGTGCCATCAGTGAGTCGGGTATCGACGGCTACACCTTC.

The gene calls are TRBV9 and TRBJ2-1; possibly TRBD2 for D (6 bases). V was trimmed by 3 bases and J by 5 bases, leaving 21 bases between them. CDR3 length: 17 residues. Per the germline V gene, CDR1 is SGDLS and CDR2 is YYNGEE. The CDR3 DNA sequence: TGTGCCAGCAGCGGAAGTTCCTTCTCGCGGGGAAACAATGAGCAGTTCTTC. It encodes CASSGSSFSRGNNEQFF.